This T cell receptor (beta chain) was captured by sequencing in a study of T cells in Graves' hyperthyroidism and ophthalmopathy. Recently diagnosed hyperthyroidism of less than 2 months' duration affected patients aged 18 to 65. Every diagnosis used clinical symptoms, serum thyroxine and TRAb, thyroid ultrasound and orbital computed tomography. The PBMCs studied were ones that came from approximately 9.9 ml fresh peripheral blood. About this clonotype itself: One end of the junction does not line up with germline, which may come from a read error.

The TCR beta CDR3 regions underwent amplification using RNA transcripts as the source. The HTBI primer set served for first-round RT-PCR of the TCR CDR3. A single record per CDR3 protein comes from TCRdb applying MiXCR to the multiplex PCR reads. The sample has about 99,000 distinct CDR3 sequences; over 45% are singletons. CDR1 is SSHAT, CDR2 FNYEAQ, per germline (reference sequence). The CDR3 is 14 amino acids. This chain links TRBV7-7 with TRBJ2-3; D tentatively fits TRBD1 or TRBD2 (5 bases each). The source of this sequence is a middle-aged man with Graves' hyperthyroidism. Material: blood. The CDR3 here is CASSPGTPTDTQYF. CDR3 DNA sequence: TGTGCTAGCAGCCCAGGGACCCCCACAGATACGCAGTATTTT.